This T cell receptor (beta chain) was documented in a study of blood T cell repertoires in COVID-19. At the level of the study: Specimens from acute and convalescent COVID-19 originated in the United States, Italy and Spain. Nucleic acid was either cDNA or gDNA, and it came from T cells, B-cell-depleted T cells, or PBMCs.

Germline V gene data show CDR1 as MNHEY and CDR2 as SVGAGI. CDR3 length: 13 residues. V gave up 8 bases and J gave up 4 bases; unmatched junction bases: 8. This clone occurred a few times. Per the original methods: From reference gene primer amplification, estimates of nucleated cell counts were derived. The table came from immunoSEQ multiplex PCR; TCRdb's copy has only in-frame clones and leaves some out. That table furnishes V, J and clone size, whereas the DNA furnished D and trimming. In the table there are 410,000 or so clones, about nine tenths of which are singletons. The genes are TRBV6-5 and TRBJ2-7; 7 nucleotides align to TRBD2. Sequenced sample: peripheral blood. The origin of this receptor is a woman aged 25 to 45 with active or convalescent COVID-19. The CDR3 protein is CASGRGTGYEQYF. The CDR3 coding sequence is TGTGCCAGCGGGAGGGGCACAGGATACGAGCAGTACTTC.